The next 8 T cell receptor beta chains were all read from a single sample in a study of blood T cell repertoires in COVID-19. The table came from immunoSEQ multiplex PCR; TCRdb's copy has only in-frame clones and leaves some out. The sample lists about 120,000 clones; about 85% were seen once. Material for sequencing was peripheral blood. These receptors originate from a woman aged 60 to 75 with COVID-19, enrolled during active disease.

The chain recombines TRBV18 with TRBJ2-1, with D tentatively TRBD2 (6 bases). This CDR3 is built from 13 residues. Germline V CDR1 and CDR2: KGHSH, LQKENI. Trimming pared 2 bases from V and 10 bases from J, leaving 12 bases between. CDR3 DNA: TGTGCCAGCTCACCAAGGGACTTTGGGGAGCAGTTCTTC. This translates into CASSPRDFGEQFF.

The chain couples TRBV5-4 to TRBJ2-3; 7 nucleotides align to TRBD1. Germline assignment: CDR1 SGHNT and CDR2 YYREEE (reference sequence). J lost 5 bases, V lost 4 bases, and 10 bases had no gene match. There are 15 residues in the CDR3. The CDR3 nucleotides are TGTGCCAGCAGCCCCTCCGGGACAGTACGAGATACGCAGTATTTT. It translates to CASSPSGTVRDTQYF.

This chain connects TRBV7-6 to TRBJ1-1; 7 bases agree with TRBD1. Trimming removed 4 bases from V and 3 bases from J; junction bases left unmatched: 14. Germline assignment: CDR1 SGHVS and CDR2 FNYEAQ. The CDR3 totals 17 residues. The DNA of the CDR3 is TGTGCCAGCAGCTCCGTGACGGCAGGGGGTTCGGACACTGAAGCTTTCTTT. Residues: CASSSVTAGGSDTEAFF.

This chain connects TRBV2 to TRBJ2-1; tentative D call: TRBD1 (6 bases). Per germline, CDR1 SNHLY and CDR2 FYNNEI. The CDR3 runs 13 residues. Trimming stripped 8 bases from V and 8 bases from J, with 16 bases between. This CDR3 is CASRNGGRDEQFF. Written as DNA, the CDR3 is TGTGCCAGCCGAAATGGGGGCCGGGATGAGCAGTTCTTC.

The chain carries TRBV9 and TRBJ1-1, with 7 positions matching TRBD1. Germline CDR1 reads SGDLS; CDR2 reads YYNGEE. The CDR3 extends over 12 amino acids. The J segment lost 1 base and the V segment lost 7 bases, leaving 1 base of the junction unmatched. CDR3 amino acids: CASQGGNTEAFF. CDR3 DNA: TGTGCCAGCCAGGGGGGGAACACTGAAGCTTTCTTT.

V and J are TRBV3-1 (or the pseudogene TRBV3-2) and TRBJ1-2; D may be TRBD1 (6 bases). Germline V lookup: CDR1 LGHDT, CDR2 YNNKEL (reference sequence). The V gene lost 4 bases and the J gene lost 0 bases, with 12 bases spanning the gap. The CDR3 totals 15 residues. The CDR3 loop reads CASSRGHRANYGYTF. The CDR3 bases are TGTGCCAGCAGCCGGGGACACAGAGCTAACTATGGCTACACCTTC.

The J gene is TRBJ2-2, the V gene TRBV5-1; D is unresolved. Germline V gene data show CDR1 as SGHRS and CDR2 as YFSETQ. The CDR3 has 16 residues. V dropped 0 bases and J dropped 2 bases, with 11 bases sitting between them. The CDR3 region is CASSLALQINTGELFF. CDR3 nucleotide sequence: TGCGCCAGCAGCTTGGCCTTACAGATAAACACCGGGGAGCTGTTTTTT.

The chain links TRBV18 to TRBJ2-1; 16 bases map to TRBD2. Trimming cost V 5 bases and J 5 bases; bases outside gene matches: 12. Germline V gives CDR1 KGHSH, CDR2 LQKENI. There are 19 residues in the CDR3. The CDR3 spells CASSTTGTSGGAVDNEQFF. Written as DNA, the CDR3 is TGTGCCAGCTCAACAACCGGGACTAGCGGGGGGGCCGTTGACAATGAGCAGTTCTTC.